The 15 T cell receptor beta chains reported below all come from one sample, sequenced in a study of OX40 agonist ivuxolimab in advanced cancers. The library was made by the immunoSEQ multiplex PCR assay. Held by TCRdb, this immuneACCESS table contains in-frame sequences only and omits some clones. Under half of the omission traces to an unresolved V gene where checked; the cause of the rest is unknown. This sample has 100,000 to 150,000 clones in its table, and about 90% of those were observed once. Jointly, the top ten make up 0.8% to 1% of the sample. The sample consisted of CD4+ or CD8+ T cells sorted from blood, taken in a trial of the OX40 agonist ivuxolimab. The receptor source for this set is an adult with an advanced solid tumor such as melanoma, head and neck, liver or kidney cancer.

This chain joins TRBV4-1 and TRBJ2-1; 12 bases are a match to TRBD2. Germline V gene data show CDR1 as MGHRA and CDR2 as YSYEKL. V dropped 4 bases and J dropped 3; count of bases not matched to a gene: 4. This CDR3 is 16 amino acids long. DNA for the CDR3: TGCGCCAGCAGCCTCCGACTAGCGGGAGTCTACAATGAGCAGTTCTTC. It specifies CASSLRLAGVYNEQFF.

The gene calls are TRBV28 and TRBJ2-5; maybe TRBD1 (6 bases). The CDR3 totals 13 residues. Trimming removed 2 bases at V and 4 bases at J, with 8 bases between. The germline V gene encodes CDR1 MDHEN and CDR2 SYDVKM. The CDR3 sequence is CASSLQGRETQYF. DNA of the CDR3: TGTGCCAGCAGTTTACAGGGGCGAGAGACCCAGTACTTC.

The chain couples TRBV7-2 to TRBJ1-1; no definite D call. V gave up 4 bases and J gave up 0 bases, with 6 bases separating them. The CDR3 is made up of 13 amino acids. Per germline, CDR1 SGHTA and CDR2 FQGNSA. This chain's CDR3 is CASSSRMNTEAFF. CDR3 in DNA: TGTGCCAGCAGCTCACGAATGAACACTGAAGCTTTCTTT. Variable domain in full (rest from reference TRBV7-2 and TRBJ1-1): GAGVSQSPSNKVTEKGKDVELRCDPISGHTALYWYRQSLGQGLEFLIYFQGNSAPDKSGLPSDRFSAERTGGSVSTLTIQRTQQEDSAVYLCASSSRMNTEAFFGQGTRLTVV.

The gene calls are TRBV23-1 and TRBJ2-7; D may be TRBD2 (5 bases). Being an ORF, TRBV23-1 has a function that is uncertain. CDR3 length: 15 amino acids. Trimming pared 3 bases from V and 6 bases from J, leaving 18 bases between. The CDR3 sequence: CASSQRTGPRGEQYF. In DNA, the CDR3 is TGCGCCAGCAGTCAGAGAACCGGGCCCCGGGGCGAGCAGTACTTC.

CDR3: CASSEAGTSGRNEQYF. Written as DNA, the CDR3 is TGTGCCAGCAGTGAAGCGGGGACTAGCGGGAGAAACGAGCAGTACTTC. V and J are TRBV6-1 and TRBJ2-7; 14 bases line up with TRBD2. Germline CDR1 reads MNHNS; CDR2 reads SASEGT. CDR3 length: 16 amino acids. With V trimmed by 0 bases and J by 5 bases, 3 bases remained unmatched.

The rearrangement joins TRBV28 to TRBJ2-7, with a tentative D call TRBD1 (6 bases). V was pared by 5 bases and J by 6 bases, with 20 bases between. CDR3 size: 15 residues. Germline-derived CDR1 and CDR2 are MDHEN and SYDVKM. The CDR3 DNA reads TGTGCCAGCAGTGGGAACAGGGTTACGGCTCCCGAGCAGTACTTC. Protein product: CASSGNRVTAPEQYF.

This clone was detected only a few times. The rearrangement joins TRBV7-9 to TRBJ1-4, with 8 bases matching TRBD1. The CDR3 loop spans 14 amino acids. Germline V lookup: CDR1 SEHNR, CDR2 FQNEAQ (reference sequence). This chain's CDR3 is CVTGVPPTNEKLFF. CDR3 bases: TGTGTGACAGGGGTACCACCGACTAATGAAAAACTGTTTTTT.

This sequence joins TRBV9 and TRBJ2-7; D assignment may be TRBD1 or TRBD2 (5 bases each). The CDR3 runs 15 residues. V lost 2 bases, J lost 5 bases, and 17 bases lay in between. Per germline, CDR1 SGDLS and CDR2 YYNGEE. CDR3 protein: CASSVIGDRFDEQYF. CDR3 DNA: TGTGCCAGCAGCGTCATCGGGGACCGCTTCGACGAGCAGTACTTC.

This sequence joins TRBV14 and TRBJ1-4, with 7 bases matching TRBD1. CDR3 length equals 15 residues. V lost 3 bases and J lost 4; bases outside the gene matches: 5. Germline V gene sequence: CDR1 SGHDN, CDR2 FVKESK. The CDR3 spells CASSHPGQFNEKLFF. CDR3 nucleotide sequence: TGTGCCAGCAGCCACCCGGGACAGTTTAATGAAAAACTGTTTTTT. Combining the CDR3 with reference TRBV14 and TRBJ1-4 gives the whole variable domain EAGVTQFPSHSVIEKGQTVTLRCDPISGHDNLYWYRRVMGKEIKFLLHFVKESKQDESGMPNNRFLAERTGGTYSTLKVQPAELEDSGVYFCASSHPGQFNEKLFFGSGTQLSVL.

This clone was recorded a few times. The chain is built from TRBV6-5 and TRBJ1-4; D remains ambiguous. CDR3 length: 13 amino acids. Trimming took 6 bases from V and 15 from J, leaving 20 bases between them. Germline V lookup: CDR1 MNHEY, CDR2 SVGAGI. The CDR3 DNA reads TGTGCCAGCAGCCCCCCCTCCGGGCAGAGGGTGTTTTTT. Translated: CASSPPSGQRVFF.

The chain carries TRBV6-1 and TRBJ2-3; D not resolved. Per the germline V gene, CDR1 is MNHNS and CDR2 is SASEGT. CDR3 length: 13 amino acids. Trimming pared 6 bases from V and 4 bases from J, leaving 11 bases between. In DNA, the CDR3 is TGTGCCAGCAGGGACGGCCGGGCAGATACGCAGTATTTT. Protein product: CASRDGRADTQYF.

The J gene is TRBJ2-5, the V gene TRBV4-2, with TRBD2 matching 14 bases. The CDR3 loop spans 18 amino acids. With 6 bases clipped from V and 2 bases from J, the junction kept 11 bases outside the gene matches. Germline loops: CDR1 LGHNA, CDR2 YNFKEQ. The CDR3 DNA is TGTGCCAGCAGGACCCGACTAGCGGGAGGGAGAGGGCAAGAGACCCAGTACTTC. This translates into CASRTRLAGGRGQETQYF.

The CDR3 here is CASSLSRTSGTYNEQFF. The DNA for the CDR3 is TGTGCCAGCAGTTTATCCCGGACTAGCGGGACCTACAATGAGCAGTTCTTC. The chain employs TRBV27 and TRBJ2-1; 12 bases align to TRBD2. CDR1 is MNHEY, CDR2 SMNVEV, per germline (reference sequence). This CDR3 has 17 amino acids. V shed 0 bases and J 2 bases; nucleotides not matched to a gene: 2.

The chain carries TRBV5-1 and TRBJ1-2; 10 bases line up with TRBD1. The trim removed 4 bases at V and 0 bases at J, leaving 6 bases unmatched. Germline CDR1 is SGHRS and CDR2 is YFSETQ. The CDR3 is 16 amino acids. The chain's CDR3 is CASSPDRGKANYGYTF. CDR3 in DNA: TGCGCCAGCAGCCCGGACAGGGGGAAAGCTAACTATGGCTACACCTTC.

The chain couples TRBV7-2 to TRBJ1-2; unclear D gene. V was shortened by 3 bases and J by 0 bases, with 17 bases between the two germline ends. Germline V CDR1 and CDR2: SGHTA, FQGNSA. The CDR3 loop spans 17 amino acids. Here the CDR3 reads CASSLVSGSETNYGYTF. CDR3 sequence (DNA): TGTGCCAGCAGCTTGGTTTCCGGCAGCGAAACTAACTATGGCTACACCTTC.